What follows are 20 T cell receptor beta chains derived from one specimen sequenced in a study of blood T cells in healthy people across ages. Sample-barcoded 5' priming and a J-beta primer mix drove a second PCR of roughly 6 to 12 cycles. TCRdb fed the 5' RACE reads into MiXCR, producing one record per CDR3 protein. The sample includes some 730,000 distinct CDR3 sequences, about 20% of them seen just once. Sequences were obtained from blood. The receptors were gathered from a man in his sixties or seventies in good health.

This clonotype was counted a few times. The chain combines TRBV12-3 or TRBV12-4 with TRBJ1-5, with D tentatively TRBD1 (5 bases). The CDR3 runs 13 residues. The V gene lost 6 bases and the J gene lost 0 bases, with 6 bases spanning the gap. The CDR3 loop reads CASRGGSNQPQHF. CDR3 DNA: TGTGCCAGCAGGGGGGGTAGCAATCAGCCCCAGCATTTT.

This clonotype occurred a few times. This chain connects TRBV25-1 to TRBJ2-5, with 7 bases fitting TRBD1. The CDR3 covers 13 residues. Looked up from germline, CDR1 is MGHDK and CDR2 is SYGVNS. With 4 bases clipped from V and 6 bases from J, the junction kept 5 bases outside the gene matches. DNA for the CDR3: TGTGCCAGCAGTGTTACAGGGGTCAAGACCCAGTACTTC. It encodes CASSVTGVKTQYF.

DNA for the CDR3: TGTGCCAGCTCACCCCGGGAGGACAGAGCTTTCTTT. Its protein is CASSPREDRAFF. V and J are TRBV18 and TRBJ1-1; D is possibly TRBD1 (6 bases). Trimming took off 3 bases at V and 10 bases at J, with 12 bases between the two ends. The germline CDR1 and CDR2 sequences are KGHSH and LQKENI. The CDR3 has 12 residues.

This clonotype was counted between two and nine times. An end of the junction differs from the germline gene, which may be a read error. CDR3 sequence reads: CATSGDRQGGIKTQYF. The CDR3 DNA is TGTGCCACCAGCGGAGATCGCCAGGGCGGGATAAAGACCCAGTACTTC. This chain connects TRBV15 to TRBJ2-7, with TRBD2 as a possible D gene (6 bases). The J call may not be correct, given that the DNA end is closer to TRBJ2-5. CDR1 and CDR2 (germline): LNHNV, YYDKDF (reference sequence). The CDR3 runs to 16 residues.

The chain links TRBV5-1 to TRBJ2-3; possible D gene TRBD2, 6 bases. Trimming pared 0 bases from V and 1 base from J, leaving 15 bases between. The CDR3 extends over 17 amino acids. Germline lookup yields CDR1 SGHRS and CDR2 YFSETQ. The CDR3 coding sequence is TGCGCCAGCAGCTTGGGGGGGGACCATTTCGGCACAGATACGCAGTATTTT. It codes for CASSLGGDHFGTDTQYF.

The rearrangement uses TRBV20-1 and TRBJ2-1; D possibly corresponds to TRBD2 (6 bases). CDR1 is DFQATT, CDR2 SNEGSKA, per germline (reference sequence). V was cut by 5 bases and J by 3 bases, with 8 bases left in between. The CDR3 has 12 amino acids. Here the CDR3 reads CSALRDYNEQFF. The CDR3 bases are TGCAGTGCTTTGCGGGACTACAATGAGCAGTTCTTC.

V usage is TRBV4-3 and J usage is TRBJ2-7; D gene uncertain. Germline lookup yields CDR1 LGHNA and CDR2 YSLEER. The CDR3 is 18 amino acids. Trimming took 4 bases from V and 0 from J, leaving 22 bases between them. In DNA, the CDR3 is TGCGCCAGCAGCCGGTCCCGATGCCCCTTCTCCAGCTCCTACGAGCAGTACGTC. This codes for CASSRSRCPFSSSYEQYV.

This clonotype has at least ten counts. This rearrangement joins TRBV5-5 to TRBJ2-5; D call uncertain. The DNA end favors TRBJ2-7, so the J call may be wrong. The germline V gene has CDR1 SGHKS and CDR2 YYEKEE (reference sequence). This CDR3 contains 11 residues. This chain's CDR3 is CASTSSYEQYF. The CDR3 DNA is TGTGCCAGCACTTCATCCTACGAGCAGTACTTC.

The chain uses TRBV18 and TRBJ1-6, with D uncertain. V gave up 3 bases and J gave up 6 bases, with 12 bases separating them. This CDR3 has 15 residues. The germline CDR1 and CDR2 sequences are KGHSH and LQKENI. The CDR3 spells CASSPGMLSNSPLHF. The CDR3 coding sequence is TGTGCCAGCTCACCGGGGATGCTCAGTAATTCACCCCTCCACTTT.

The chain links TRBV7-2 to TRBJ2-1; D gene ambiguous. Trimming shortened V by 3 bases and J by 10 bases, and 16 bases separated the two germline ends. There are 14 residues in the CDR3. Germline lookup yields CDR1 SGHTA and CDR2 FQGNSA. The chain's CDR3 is CASSLAGVAREQFF. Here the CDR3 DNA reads TGTGCCAGCAGCTTGGCCGGCGTGGCTCGCGAGCAGTTCTTC.

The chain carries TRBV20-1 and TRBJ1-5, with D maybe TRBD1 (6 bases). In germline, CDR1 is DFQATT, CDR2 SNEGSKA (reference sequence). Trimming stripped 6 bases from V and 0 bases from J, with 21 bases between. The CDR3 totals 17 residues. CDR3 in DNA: TGCAGTGCCCCCGTGGGGGCCGGGGCATATAGCAATCAGCCCCAGCATTTT. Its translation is CSAPVGAGAYSNQPQHF.

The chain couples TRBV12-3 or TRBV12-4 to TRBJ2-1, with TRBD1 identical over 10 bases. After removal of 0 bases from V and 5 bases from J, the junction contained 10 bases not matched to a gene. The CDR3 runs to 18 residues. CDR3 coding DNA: TGTGCCAGCAGTTTAGCGACCACTGGGACAGGGGAGAACAATGAGCAGTTCTTC. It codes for CASSLATTGTGENNEQFF.

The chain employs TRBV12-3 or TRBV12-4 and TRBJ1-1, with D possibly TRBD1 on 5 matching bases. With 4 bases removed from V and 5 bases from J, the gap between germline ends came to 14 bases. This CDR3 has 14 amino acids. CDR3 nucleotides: TGTGCCAGCAGTTCGTGGGGGGACGAGACTGAAGCTTTCTTT. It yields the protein CASSSWGDETEAFF.

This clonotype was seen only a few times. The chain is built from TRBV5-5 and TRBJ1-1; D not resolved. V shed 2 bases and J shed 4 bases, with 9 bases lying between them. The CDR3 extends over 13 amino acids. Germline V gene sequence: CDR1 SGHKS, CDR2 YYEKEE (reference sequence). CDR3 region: CASSFRPLTEAFF. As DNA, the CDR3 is TGTGCCAGCAGCTTCAGGCCCCTCACTGAAGCTTTCTTT.

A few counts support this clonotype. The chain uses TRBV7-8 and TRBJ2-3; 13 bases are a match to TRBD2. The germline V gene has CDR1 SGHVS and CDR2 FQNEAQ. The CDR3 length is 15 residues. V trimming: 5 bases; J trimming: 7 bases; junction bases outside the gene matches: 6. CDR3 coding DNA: TGTGCCAGCAGCCCAGAACTAGCGGGGGGGAATACGCAGTATTTT. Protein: CASSPELAGGNTQYF.

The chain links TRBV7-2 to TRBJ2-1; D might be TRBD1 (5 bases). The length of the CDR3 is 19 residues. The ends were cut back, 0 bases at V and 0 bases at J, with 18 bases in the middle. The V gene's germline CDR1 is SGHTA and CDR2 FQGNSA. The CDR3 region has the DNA TGTGCCAGCAGCTTAGCGGAATATAGTTCCAGGGCCTCCTACAATGAGCAGTTCTTC. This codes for CASSLAEYSSRASYNEQFF.

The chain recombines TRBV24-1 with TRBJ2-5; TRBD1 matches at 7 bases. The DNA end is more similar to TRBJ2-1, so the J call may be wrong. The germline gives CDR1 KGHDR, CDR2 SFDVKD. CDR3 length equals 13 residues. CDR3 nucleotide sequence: TGTGCCACCGAGACAGGGCCCAACAATGAGCAGTTCTTC. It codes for CATETGPNNEQFF.

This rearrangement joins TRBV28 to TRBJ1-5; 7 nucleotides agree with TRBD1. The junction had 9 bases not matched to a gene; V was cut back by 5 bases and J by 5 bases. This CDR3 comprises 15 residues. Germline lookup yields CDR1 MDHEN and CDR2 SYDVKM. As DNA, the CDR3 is TGTGCCAGCAGTCCGCGGGGCAGGGGGGATCAGCCCCAGCATTTT. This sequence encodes CASSPRGRGDQPQHF. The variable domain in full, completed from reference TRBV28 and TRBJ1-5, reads DVKVTQSSRYLVKRTGEKVFLECVQDMDHENMFWYRQDPGLGLRLIYFSYDVKMKEKGDIPEGYSVSREKKERFSLILESASTNQTSMYLCASSPRGRGDQPQHFGDGTRLSIL.

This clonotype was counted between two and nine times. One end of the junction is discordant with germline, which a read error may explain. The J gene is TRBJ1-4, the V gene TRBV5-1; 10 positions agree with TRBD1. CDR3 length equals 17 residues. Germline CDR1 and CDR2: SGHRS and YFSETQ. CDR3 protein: CANSAHLPGQGSEKLFF. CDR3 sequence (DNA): TGCGCCAACAGCGCACATCTTCCGGGACAGGGGAGTGAAAAACTGTTTTTT. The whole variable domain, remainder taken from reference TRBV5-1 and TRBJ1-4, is KAGVTQTPRYLIKTRGQQVTLSCSPISGHRSVSWYQQTPGQGLQFLFEYFSETQRNKGNFPGRFSGRQFSNSRSEMNVSTLELGDSALYLCANSAHLPGQGSEKLFFGSGTQLSVL.

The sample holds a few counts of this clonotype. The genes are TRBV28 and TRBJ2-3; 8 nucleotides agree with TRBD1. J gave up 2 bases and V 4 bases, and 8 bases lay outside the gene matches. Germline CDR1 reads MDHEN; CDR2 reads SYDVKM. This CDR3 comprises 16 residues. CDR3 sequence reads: CASSSRDRGITDTQYF. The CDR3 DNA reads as TGTGCCAGCAGTTCCCGCGACAGGGGTATCACAGATACGCAGTATTTT.